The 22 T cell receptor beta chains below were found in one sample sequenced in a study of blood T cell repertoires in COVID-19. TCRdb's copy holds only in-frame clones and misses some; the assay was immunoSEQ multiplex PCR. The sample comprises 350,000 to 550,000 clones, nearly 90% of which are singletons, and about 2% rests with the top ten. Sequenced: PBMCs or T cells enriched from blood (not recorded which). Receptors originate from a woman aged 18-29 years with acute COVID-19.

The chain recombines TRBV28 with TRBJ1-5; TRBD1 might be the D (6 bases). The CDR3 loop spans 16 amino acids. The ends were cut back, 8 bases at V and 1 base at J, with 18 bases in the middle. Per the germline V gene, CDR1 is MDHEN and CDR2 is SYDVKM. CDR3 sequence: CASSTAPGVSNQPQHF. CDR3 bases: TGTGCCAGCTCCACAGCCCCAGGGGTCAGCAATCAGCCCCAGCATTTT.

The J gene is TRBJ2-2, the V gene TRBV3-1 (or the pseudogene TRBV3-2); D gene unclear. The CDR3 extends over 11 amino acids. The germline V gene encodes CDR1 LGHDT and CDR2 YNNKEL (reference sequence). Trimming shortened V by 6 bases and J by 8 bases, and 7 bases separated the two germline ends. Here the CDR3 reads CASSRRGELFF. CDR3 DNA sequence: TGTGCCAGCAGTCGTAGAGGGGAGCTGTTTTTT.

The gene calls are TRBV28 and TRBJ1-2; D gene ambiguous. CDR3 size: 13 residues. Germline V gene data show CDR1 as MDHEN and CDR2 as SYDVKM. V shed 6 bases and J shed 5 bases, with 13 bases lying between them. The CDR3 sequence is CASSTPGVYGYTF. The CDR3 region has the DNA TGTGCCAGCAGCACCCCGGGTGTATATGGCTACACCTTC.

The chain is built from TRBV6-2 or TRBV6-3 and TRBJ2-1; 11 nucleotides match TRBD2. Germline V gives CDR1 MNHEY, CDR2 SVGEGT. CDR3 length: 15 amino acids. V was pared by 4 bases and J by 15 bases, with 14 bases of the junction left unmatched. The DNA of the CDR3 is TGTGCCAGCAGTTTAACTGGGACTAGCGGAGCCTCGTGGTTCTTC. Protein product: CASSLTGTSGASWFF.

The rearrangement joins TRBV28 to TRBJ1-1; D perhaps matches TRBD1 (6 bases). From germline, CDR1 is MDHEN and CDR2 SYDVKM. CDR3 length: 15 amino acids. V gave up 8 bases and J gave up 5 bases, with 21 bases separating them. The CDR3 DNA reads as TGTGCCAGCCAGACCACCGGGGGGCGTAATACTGAAGCTTTCTTT. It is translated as CASQTTGGRNTEAFF.

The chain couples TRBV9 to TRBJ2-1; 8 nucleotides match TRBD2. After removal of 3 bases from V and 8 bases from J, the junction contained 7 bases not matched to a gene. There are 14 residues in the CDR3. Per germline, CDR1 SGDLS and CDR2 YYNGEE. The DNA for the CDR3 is TGTGCCAGCAGCGGCCCGGGACTAGTCGATGAGCAGTTCTTC. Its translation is CASSGPGLVDEQFF.

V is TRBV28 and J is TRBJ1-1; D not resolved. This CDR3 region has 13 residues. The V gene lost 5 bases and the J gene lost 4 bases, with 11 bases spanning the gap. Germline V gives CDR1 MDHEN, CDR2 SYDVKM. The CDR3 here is CASSPLTPTEAFF. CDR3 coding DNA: TGTGCCAGCAGTCCGTTGACACCCACTGAAGCTTTCTTT. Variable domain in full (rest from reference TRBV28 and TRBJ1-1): DVKVTQSSRYLVKRTGEKVFLECVQDMDHENMFWYRQDPGLGLRLIYFSYDVKMKEKGDIPEGYSVSREKKERFSLILESASTNQTSMYLCASSPLTPTEAFFGQGTRLTVV.

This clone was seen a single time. The CDR3 loop reads CASSDYEQFF. CDR3 bases: TGCGCCAGCAGTGACTATGAGCAGTTCTTC. The V call is TRBV10-1, the J call TRBJ2-1, with D uncertain. CDR1 and CDR2 (germline): WNHNN, SYGVQD (reference sequence). The ends were cut back, 3 bases at V and 8 bases at J, with 2 bases in the middle. CDR3 length: 10 residues.

The CDR3 reads CASSPEDTVGEQYF. The CDR3 coding sequence is TGTGCCAGCAGTCCAGAGGACACCGTGGGCGAGCAGTACTTC. The chain carries TRBV27 and TRBJ2-7, with TRBD1 as a possible D gene (5 bases). This CDR3 comprises 14 residues. V dropped 5 bases and J dropped 6 bases, with 17 bases sitting between them. Germline assignment: CDR1 MNHEY and CDR2 SMNVEV (reference sequence).

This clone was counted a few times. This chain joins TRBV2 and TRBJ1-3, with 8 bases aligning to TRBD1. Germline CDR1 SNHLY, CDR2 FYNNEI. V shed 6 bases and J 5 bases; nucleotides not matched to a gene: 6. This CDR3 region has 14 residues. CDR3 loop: CASRATGDRNTIYF. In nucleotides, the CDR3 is TGTGCCAGCAGGGCGACAGGGGATAGAAACACCATATATTTT.

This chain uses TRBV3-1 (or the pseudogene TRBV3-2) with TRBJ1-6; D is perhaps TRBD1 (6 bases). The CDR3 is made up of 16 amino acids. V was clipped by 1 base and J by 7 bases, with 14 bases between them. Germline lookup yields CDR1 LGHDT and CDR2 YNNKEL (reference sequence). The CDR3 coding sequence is TGTGCCAGCAGCCAAGCAGGACAGTTCGGGAATTCACCCCTCCACTTT. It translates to CASSQAGQFGNSPLHF.

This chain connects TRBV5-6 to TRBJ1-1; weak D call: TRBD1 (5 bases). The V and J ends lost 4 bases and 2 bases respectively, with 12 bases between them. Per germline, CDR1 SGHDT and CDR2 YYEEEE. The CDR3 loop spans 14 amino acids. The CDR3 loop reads CASSLDTINTEAFF. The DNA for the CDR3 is TGTGCCAGCAGCCTGGACACTATCAACACTGAAGCTTTCTTT.

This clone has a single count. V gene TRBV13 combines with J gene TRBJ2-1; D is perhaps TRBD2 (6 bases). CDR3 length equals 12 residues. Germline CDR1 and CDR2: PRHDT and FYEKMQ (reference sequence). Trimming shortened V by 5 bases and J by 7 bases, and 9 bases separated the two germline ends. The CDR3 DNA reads TGTGCCAGCAGCCTTAGCGGTAATGAGCAGTTCTTC. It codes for CASSLSGNEQFF.

The DNA of the CDR3 is TGTGCCAGCAGCGAAGCCAGGGATCAGCCCCAGCATTTT. It codes for CASSEARDQPQHF. V usage is TRBV27 and J usage is TRBJ1-5; D is possibly TRBD1 (5 bases). This CDR3 comprises 13 residues. The V end lost 6 bases, the J end lost 5 bases, and 11 bases lay between the germline ends. In germline, CDR1 is MNHEY, CDR2 SMNVEV (reference sequence).

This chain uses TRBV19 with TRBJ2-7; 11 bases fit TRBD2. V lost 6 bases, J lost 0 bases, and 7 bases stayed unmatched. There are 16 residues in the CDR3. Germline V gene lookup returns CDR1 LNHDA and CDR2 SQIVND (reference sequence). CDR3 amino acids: CASSIPLAGGSYEQYF. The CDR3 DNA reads TGTGCCAGTAGCATCCCCCTAGCGGGAGGCTCCTACGAGCAGTACTTC.

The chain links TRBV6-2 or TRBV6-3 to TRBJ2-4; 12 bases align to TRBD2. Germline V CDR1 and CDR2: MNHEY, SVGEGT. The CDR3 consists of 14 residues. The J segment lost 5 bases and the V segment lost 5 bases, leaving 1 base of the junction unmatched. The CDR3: CASSRTSGENIQYF. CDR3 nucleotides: TGTGCCAGCAGTCGGACTAGCGGGGAAAACATTCAGTACTTC.

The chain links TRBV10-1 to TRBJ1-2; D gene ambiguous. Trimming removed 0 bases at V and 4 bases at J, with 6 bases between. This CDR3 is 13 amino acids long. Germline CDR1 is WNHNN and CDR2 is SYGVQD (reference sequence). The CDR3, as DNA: TGCGCCAGCAGTGAGTCCTCCAGCTATGGCTACACCTTC. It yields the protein CASSESSSYGYTF.

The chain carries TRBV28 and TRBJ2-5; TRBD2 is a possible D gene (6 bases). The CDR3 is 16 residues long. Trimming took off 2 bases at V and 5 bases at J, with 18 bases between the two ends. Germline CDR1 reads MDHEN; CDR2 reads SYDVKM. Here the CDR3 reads CASSLRGEEAWETQYF. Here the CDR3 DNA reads TGTGCCAGCAGTTTACGAGGGGAGGAGGCTTGGGAGACCCAGTACTTC.

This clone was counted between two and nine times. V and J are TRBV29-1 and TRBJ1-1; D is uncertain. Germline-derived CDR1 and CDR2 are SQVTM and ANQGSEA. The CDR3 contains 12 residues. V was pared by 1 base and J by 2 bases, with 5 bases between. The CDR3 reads CSVEGANTEAFF. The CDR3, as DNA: TGCAGCGTTGAAGGGGCAAACACTGAAGCTTTCTTT.

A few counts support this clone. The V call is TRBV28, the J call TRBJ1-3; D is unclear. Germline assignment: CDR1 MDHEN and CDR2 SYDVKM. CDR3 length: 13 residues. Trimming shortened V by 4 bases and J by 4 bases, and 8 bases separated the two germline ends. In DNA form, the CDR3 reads TGTGCCAGCAGTTGGGAGGCCGGAAACACCATATATTTT. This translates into CASSWEAGNTIYF.

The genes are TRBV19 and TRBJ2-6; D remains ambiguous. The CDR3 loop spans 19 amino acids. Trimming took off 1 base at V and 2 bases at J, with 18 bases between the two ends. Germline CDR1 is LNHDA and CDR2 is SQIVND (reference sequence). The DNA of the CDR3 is TGTGCCAGTAGTATAGGGTTTACCAGAGGCAAGGCTGGGGCCAACGTCCTGACTTTC. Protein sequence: CASSIGFTRGKAGANVLTF.

The CDR3 reads CASSSDRNEQFF. The DNA for the CDR3 is TGTGCCAGCAGTTCCGACAGAAATGAGCAGTTCTTC. This chain connects TRBV7-3 to TRBJ2-1, with D possibly being TRBD1 (5 bases). This CDR3 comprises 12 residues. V gave up 6 bases and J gave up 7 bases, with 10 bases separating them. CDR1 is SGHTA and CDR2 is FQGTGA in the germline V gene.